This TCR beta chain was captured in a study of T cell responses to AZD1222 COVID-19 vaccine. Study-level results: The study found Spike-specific TCR breadth and depth rose after two AZD1222 doses. In a largely white British group with more females than males, clonal diversity was possibly underestimated.

Assay: immunoSEQ multiplex PCR; the TCRdb copy retains only in-frame clones and omits some. Among about 150,000 clones, approximately 90% were seen once, and the ten largest hold 3% to 3.5%. Per germline, CDR1 KGHSH and CDR2 LQKENI. This CDR3 has 14 residues. Of note for this clone: As yet, its antigen is unknown. A junction end diverges from the germline sequence, so it may reflect a read error.

The chain employs TRBV18 and TRBJ2-7; D is unclear. The origin of this receptor is an adult who received the AZD1222 COVID-19 vaccine. Sequencing was performed on peripheral blood, taken 28 days after the second AZD1222 dose. CDR3 in amino acids: CASSPPSLTYVQYF. CDR3 nucleotides: TGTGCCAGCTCACCACCATCGCTCACCTACGTGCAGTACTTC. Filled out from reference TRBV18 and TRBJ2-7, the complete variable domain reads NAGVMQNPRHLVRRRGQEARLRCSPMKGHSHVYWYRQLPEEGLKFMVYLQKENIIDESGMPKERFSAEFPKEGPSILRIQQVVRGDSAAYFCASSPPSLTYVQYFGPGTRLTVT.